This TCR beta chain was retrieved from a study of shared clonotypes between healthy human individuals. Study results and caveats: Sharing across four donors was highest in naive CD4 (roughly 5%) and lowest in memory CD8 (0.4%).

The repertoire was sequenced with immunoSEQ multiplex PCR; TCRdb's copy has only in-frame clones and lacks some. The sample shows under 2,500,000 clones, approximately 94% of them seen only once. About this clone itself: Its specificity is not known.

This CDR3 has 13 amino acids. Germline V gene data show CDR1 as SGHDT and CDR2 as YYEEEE. The ends were cut back, 0 bases at V and 7 bases at J, with 10 bases in the middle. The receptor was isolated from a man aged 18 to 29 in good health. What was sequenced was naive CD4+ T cells sorted from blood. As to subset: CD45RA+ positively selected. V and J are TRBV5-6 and TRBJ2-5; D unresolved. The CDR3 region is CASSLVSVGTQYF. The CDR3 nucleotides are TGTGCCAGCAGCTTGGTCTCCGTTGGGACCCAGTACTTC. Full variable domain (missing parts from reference TRBV5-6 and TRBJ2-5): DAGVTQSPTHLIKTRGQQVTLRCSPKSGHDTVSWYQQALGQGPQFIFQYYEEEERQRGNFPDRFSGHQFPNYSSELNVNALLLGDSALYLCASSLVSVGTQYFGPGTRLLVL.